The 24 T cell receptor beta chains in this list originate from one sample, sequenced in a study of CD8 T cells in Susac syndrome. An amount of RNA that ranged from roughly 0.45 to 1 ug was reverse transcribed with random hexamers. TCRdb redid the calling of the immunoSEQ multiplex PCR reads with MiXCR, one entry per CDR3 protein. The table includes just over 80,000 distinct CDR3 sequences, over 90% detected once. The sample taken for sequencing was CD8+ T cells from PBMCs. These receptors all stem from a human donor in good health.

This clonotype came up once. This chain links TRBV7-9 with TRBJ2-7, with TRBD2 as a possible D gene (5 bases). The CDR3 extends over 14 amino acids. Trimming pared 1 base from V and 2 bases from J, leaving 9 bases between. Germline-derived CDR1 and CDR2 are SEHNR and FQNEAQ (reference sequence). The CDR3 here is CASSLDGSPYEQYF. As DNA, the CDR3 is TGTGCCAGCAGCTTAGATGGGAGCCCCTACGAGCAGTACTTC. Full variable domain (rest looked up from reference TRBV7-9 and TRBJ2-7): DTGVSQNPRHKITKRGQNVTFRCDPISEHNRLYWYRQTLGQGPEFLTYFQNEAQLEKSRLLSDRFSAERPKGSFSTLEIQRTEQGDSAMYLCASSLDGSPYEQYFGPGTRLTVT.

V usage is TRBV19 and J usage is TRBJ1-1; D gene unclear. Germline CDR1 is LNHDA and CDR2 is SQIVND (reference sequence). The germline V and J ends were trimmed by 5 bases and 6 bases, with 10 bases remaining between them. This CDR3 is 12 amino acids long. CDR3 DNA sequence: TGTGCCAGTAGTCATACATCCCCTGAAGCTTTCTTT. It is translated as CASSHTSPEAFF.

The chain couples TRBV3-1 to TRBJ2-2, with no clear D. Trimming cost V 1 base and J 6 bases, with 15 bases left between them. CDR3 length equals 16 residues. The germline V gene encodes CDR1 LGHDT and CDR2 YNNKEL (reference sequence). The CDR3 DNA is TGTGCCAGCAGCCAAGCTCCGACCACGGACGCCGGGGAGCTGTTTTTT. Protein product: CASSQAPTTDAGELFF. Using reference TRBV3-1 and TRBJ2-2 for the parts outside the CDR3, the full variable domain is DTAVSQTPKYLVTQMGNDKSIKCEQNLGHDTMYWYKQDSKKFLKIMFSYNNKELIINETVPNRFSPKSPDKAHLNLHINSLELGDSAVYFCASSQAPTTDAGELFFGEGSRLTVL.

The chain couples TRBV7-9 to TRBJ1-1; D is possibly TRBD1 (5 bases). V dropped 1 base and J dropped 11 bases, with 8 bases sitting between them. Germline V gene data show CDR1 as SEHNR and CDR2 as FQNEAQ (reference sequence). CDR3 length: 11 residues. The CDR3 loop reads CASSLGGWAFF. The CDR3 DNA follows: TGTGCCAGCAGCTTAGGGGGCTGGGCTTTCTTT.

The chain uses TRBV13 and TRBJ2-7; 9 bases are shared with TRBD1. CDR1 is PRHDT, CDR2 FYEKMQ, per germline (reference sequence). The CDR3 length is 15 residues. V lost 4 bases and J lost 2; bases outside the gene matches: 6. CDR3 amino acids: CASSSYGTGPYEQYF. Written as DNA, the CDR3 is TGTGCCAGCAGCTCGTACGGGACAGGGCCCTACGAGCAGTACTTC. The complete variable domain, with remaining parts taken from reference TRBV13 and TRBJ2-7, reads AAGVIQSPRHLIKEKRETATLKCYPIPRHDTVYWYQQGPGQDPQFLISFYEKMQSDKGSIPDRFSAQQFSDYHSELNMSSLELGDSALYFCASSSYGTGPYEQYFGPGTRLTVT.

In nucleotides, the CDR3 is TGCAGTGCTAGAGATCACCGGCTAGCGGGAGGAATAGATACGCAGTATTTT. This codes for CSARDHRLAGGIDTQYF. The chain has TRBV20-1 and TRBJ2-3; 11 bases are a match to TRBD2. There are 17 residues in the CDR3. Per the germline V gene, CDR1 is DFQATT and CDR2 is SNEGSKA (reference sequence). Trimming at V came to 0 bases and at J to 5 bases, leaving 10 bases not matched to a gene.

This clonotype appeared once. This chain links TRBV12-3 or TRBV12-4 with TRBJ2-1; the match to TRBD2 covers 8 bases. CDR3 length equals 15 residues. The J segment lost 9 bases and the V segment lost 6 bases, leaving 13 bases of the junction unmatched. The CDR3 sequence is CASRPPAGAFSEQFF. CDR3 DNA sequence: TGTGCCAGCAGACCCCCAGCGGGAGCGTTTTCTGAGCAGTTCTTC.

The rearrangement joins TRBV4-3 to TRBJ2-7; D gene uncertain. This CDR3 comprises 14 residues. The ends were cut back, 0 bases at V and 5 bases at J, with 11 bases in the middle. Germline values: CDR1 LGHNA, CDR2 YSLEER. CDR3 region: CASSQDRVKHEQYF. As DNA, the CDR3 is TGCGCCAGCAGCCAAGATAGGGTAAAGCACGAGCAGTACTTC.

J is TRBJ2-5 and V is TRBV13, with 11 bases aligning to TRBD2. From germline, CDR1 is PRHDT and CDR2 FYEKMQ (reference sequence). J lost 5 bases, V lost 3 bases, and 5 bases had no gene match. The CDR3 sequence is 15 residues long. The CDR3 DNA sequence: TGTGCCAGCAGCTTGCGGTCTAGCGGGAGGGAGACCCAGTACTTC. Protein product: CASSLRSSGRETQYF.

The chain combines TRBV20-1 with TRBJ2-7; D perhaps matches TRBD2 (6 bases). The CDR3 contains 14 residues. Trimming pared 0 bases from V and 0 bases from J, leaving 9 bases between. CDR1 DFQATT and CDR2 SNEGSKA come from the germline V gene (reference sequence). The DNA for the CDR3 is TGCAGTGCTAGAGATTTCGGGAGCTCCTACGAGCAGTACTTC. This encodes CSARDFGSSYEQYF.

This chain connects TRBV6-6 to TRBJ2-3, with TRBD2 matching 8 bases. The junction had 10 bases not matched to a gene; V was cut back by 5 bases and J by 6 bases. Germline V CDR1 and CDR2: MNHNY, SVGAGI (reference sequence). CDR3 size: 15 residues. Written as DNA, the CDR3 is TGTGCCAGCAGTCTTGGGACTAGTTCTCCCGATACGCAGTATTTT. Translation gives CASSLGTSSPDTQYF.

The chain recombines TRBV27 with TRBJ1-2; D gene unclear. The germline V gene encodes CDR1 MNHEY and CDR2 SMNVEV (reference sequence). Trimming took 0 bases from V and 3 from J, leaving 8 bases between them. This CDR3 has 14 residues. CDR3 sequence: CASSLSWRYYGYTF. The CDR3 coding sequence is TGTGCCAGCAGTTTATCGTGGAGATACTATGGCTACACCTTC.

J is TRBJ2-7 and V is TRBV7-8, with D possibly TRBD2 on 7 matching bases. Germline V CDR1 and CDR2: SGHVS, FQNEAQ. The V end lost 1 base, the J end lost 5 bases, and 15 bases lay between the germline ends. CDR3 length equals 15 residues. The CDR3 spells CASSLEGGVVDEQYF. As DNA, the CDR3 is TGTGCCAGCAGCTTAGAAGGGGGGGTCGTAGACGAGCAGTACTTC. Full variable domain (missing parts from reference TRBV7-8 and TRBJ2-7): GAGVSQSPRYKVAKRGQDVALRCDPISGHVSLFWYQQALGQGPEFLTYFQNEAQLDKSGLPSDRFFAERPEGSVSTLKIQRTQQEDSAVYLCASSLEGGVVDEQYFGPGTRLTVT.

V gene TRBV9 combines with J gene TRBJ1-1, with D possibly being TRBD1 (5 bases). The V and J ends lost 4 bases and 0 bases respectively, with 16 bases between them. Germline V CDR1 and CDR2: SGDLS, YYNGEE. The CDR3 runs to 16 residues. CDR3 nucleotides: TGTGCCAGCAGCAAAAACGGGGGATACGTGAACACTGAAGCTTTCTTT. This sequence encodes CASSKNGGYVNTEAFF.

The rearrangement links TRBV27 to TRBJ2-2; tentatively, D is TRBD1 or TRBD2 (5 bases each). Trimming cost V 4 bases and J 6 bases, with 15 bases left between them. This CDR3 has 15 amino acids. Germline CDR1 MNHEY, CDR2 SMNVEV (reference sequence). The CDR3 sequence: CASSYRGRVSGELFF. CDR3 nucleotides: TGTGCCAGCAGTTACCGGGGCAGGGTGTCCGGGGAGCTGTTTTTT.

The chain carries TRBV20-1 and TRBJ1-1; maybe TRBD1 (6 bases). V was clipped by 8 bases and J by 4 bases, with 17 bases between them. Germline CDR1 is DFQATT and CDR2 is SNEGSKA (reference sequence). The CDR3 length is 13 residues. The CDR3 nucleotides read TGCAGTCCCCTCACAGGGAGGATCACTGAAGCTTTCTTT. It is translated as CSPLTGRITEAFF.

The V gene is TRBV12-3 or TRBV12-4, the J gene TRBJ2-1, with TRBD1 identical over 8 bases. V gave up 4 bases and J gave up 4 bases; unmatched junction bases: 3. The CDR3 is 14 residues long. CDR3 DNA: TGTGCCAGCAGTTCTCAGGGGGCTTACAATGAGCAGTTCTTC. Residues: CASSSQGAYNEQFF.

The chain recombines TRBV12-5 with TRBJ2-7; D is ambiguous. V lost 3 bases to trimming and J lost 3 bases, with 3 bases between them. Germline V gene data show CDR1 as LGHNT and CDR2 as FRNRAP. The CDR3 has 11 amino acids. CDR3 coding DNA: TGTGCTAGTGGTTTTAACTACGAGCAGTACTTC. It yields the protein CASGFNYEQYF.

The V gene is TRBV24-1, the J gene TRBJ1-1; D might be TRBD1 (5 bases). The V gene's germline CDR1 is KGHDR and CDR2 SFDVKD. The CDR3 is made up of 13 amino acids. The V gene lost 6 bases and the J gene lost 1 base, with 8 bases spanning the gap. CDR3 coding DNA: TGTGCCACCAGTTGGACACAGAACACTGAAGCTTTCTTT. It yields the protein CATSWTQNTEAFF.

The rearrangement joins TRBV2 to TRBJ2-2; 9 positions match TRBD1. Per the germline V gene, CDR1 is SNHLY and CDR2 is FYNNEI. J gave up 3 bases and V 6 bases, and 8 bases lay outside the gene matches. The CDR3 loop spans 16 amino acids. The CDR3 DNA reads TGTGCCAGCAGGCTCGCCCGGGACAGGGACACCGGGGAGCTGTTTTTT. Translating gives CASRLARDRDTGELFF.

The chain has TRBV9 and TRBJ1-1; D gene ambiguous. V lost 4 bases, J lost 1 base, and 14 bases lay in between. The V gene's germline CDR1 is SGDLS and CDR2 YYNGEE. The CDR3 length is 15 residues. CDR3 in amino acids: CASSPAASWNTEAFF. DNA of the CDR3: TGTGCCAGCAGCCCCGCGGCAAGCTGGAACACTGAAGCTTTCTTT.

The V and J genes are TRBV6-2 or TRBV6-3 and TRBJ2-1; TRBD2 matches 13 bases. CDR1 is MNHEY, CDR2 SVGEGT, per germline. The V and J ends lost 2 bases and 10 bases, in that order; junction bases with no gene match: 2. The CDR3 length is 14 residues. In DNA form, the CDR3 reads TGTGCCAGCAGTTACGGGACTAGCGGGGCGGAGCAGTTCTTC. This gives the protein CASSYGTSGAEQFF.

The chain carries TRBV6-1 and TRBJ1-5, with 8 bases lining up with TRBD1. The germline CDR1 and CDR2 sequences are MNHNS and SASEGT. After removal of 3 bases from V and 3 bases from J, the junction contained 19 bases not matched to a gene. This CDR3 spans 20 amino acids. The CDR3 region is CASSEEGQDGLWRYNQPQHF. CDR3 coding DNA: TGTGCCAGCAGTGAGGAGGGACAGGATGGCCTTTGGAGATACAATCAGCCCCAGCATTTT.

V usage is TRBV30 and J usage is TRBJ2-1; D may be TRBD1 or TRBD2 (5 bases each). CDR3 length: 10 amino acids. V dropped 6 bases and J dropped 15 bases, with 15 bases sitting between them. The germline gives CDR1 GTSNPN, CDR2 SVGIG (reference sequence). CDR3 amino acids: CACNPGPPFF. The CDR3 DNA sequence: TGTGCCTGTAATCCGGGGCCCCCGTTCTTC.